This T cell receptor (beta chain) was profiled in a study of T-cell reconstitution after alpha-beta-depleted transplantation in children. The authors prepared the TCRbeta library with unique molecular identifiers. TCRdb ran MiXCR on the PCR reads and lists one entry per CDR3 protein. The sample lists fewer than 120,000 distinct CDR3 sequences; approximately 10% were seen once. Germline V CDR1 and CDR2: SGHRS, YFSETQ. V lost 2 bases to trimming and J lost 4 bases, with 16 bases between them. The CDR3 consists of 15 residues. This clonotype was seen at least ten times. The chain links TRBV5-1 to TRBJ2-7, with D perhaps TRBD2 (7 bases). The sequencing used PBMCs from the stem cell graft donor, collected from the stem cell graft. This receptor was identified in a human donor who donated a stem cell graft to a child with acute lymphoblastic leukemia. In DNA form, the CDR3 reads TGCGCCAGCAGCTTTGTGTCAGGGGAGGGATACGAGCAGTACTTC. Protein product: CASSFVSGEGYEQYF.